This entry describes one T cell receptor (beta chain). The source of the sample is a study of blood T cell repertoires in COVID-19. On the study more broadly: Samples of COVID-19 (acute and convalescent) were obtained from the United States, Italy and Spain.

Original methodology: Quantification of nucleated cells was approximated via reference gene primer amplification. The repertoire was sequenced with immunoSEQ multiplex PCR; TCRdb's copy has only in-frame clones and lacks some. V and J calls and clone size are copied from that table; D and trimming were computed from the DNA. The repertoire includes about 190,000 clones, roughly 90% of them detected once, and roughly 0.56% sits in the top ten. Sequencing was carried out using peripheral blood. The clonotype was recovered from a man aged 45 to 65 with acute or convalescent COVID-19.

CDR3 bases: TGTGCCAGTAGCGAAGACAGGGGACTAGCGGGGTACAATGAGCAGTTCTTC. It encodes CASSEDRGLAGYNEQFF. The chain couples TRBV19 to TRBJ2-1; 13 bases map to TRBD2. The trim removed 6 bases at V and 4 bases at J, leaving 9 bases unmatched. The germline V gene has CDR1 LNHDA and CDR2 SQIVND (reference sequence). The CDR3 spans 17 residues.